The table lists the clone carrying this T cell receptor beta chain with many counts. No antigen is known for it. The data stem from a study of T cells in Graves' hyperthyroidism and ophthalmopathy. Findings and limits, study-wide: Appearing also in blood were most of the thyroid clonotypes expanded above 0.001. It was a median around seven months before onset that the model predicted ophthalmopathy. A model of 13 V-J features distinguished ophthalmopathy from stable hyperthyroidism.

RNA transcripts provided the source from which TCR beta CDR3 regions were amplified. TCR CDR3 regions were first amplified by RT-PCR with HTBI primers. MiXCR was run by TCRdb on the multiplex PCR reads, yielding one entry per CDR3 protein. The sample shows about 500,000 distinct CDR3 sequences, approximately 49% of them seen only once. Germline V gene sequence: CDR1 SNHLY, CDR2 FYNNEI. Trimming shortened V by 3 bases and J by 1 base, and 7 bases separated the two germline ends. CDR3 length equals 14 residues. Patients were excluded for uncontrolled infection, other autoimmune disease, pregnancy or lactation.

Sequencing was done on a sample of peripheral blood or thyroid tissue (not recorded which). This chain uses TRBV2 with TRBJ1-5; D not certain. This receptor was taken from an adult woman with Graves' disease, either hyperthyroidism or ophthalmopathy (not recorded which). The CDR3 is CASSDGLSNQPQHF. The CDR3 DNA reads as TGTGCCAGCAGTGATGGACTGAGCAATCAGCCCCAGCATTTT. Full variable domain (rest looked up from reference TRBV2 and TRBJ1-5): EPEVTQTPSHQVTQMGQEVILRCVPISNHLYFYWYRQILGQKVEFLVSFYNNEISEKSEIFDDQFSVERPDGSNFTLKIRSTKLEDSAMYFCASSDGLSNQPQHFGDGTRLSIL.